This is a list of T cell receptor beta chains from one sample in a study of somatic mutations in cytotoxic T cells in rheumatoid arthritis. Measured with immunoSEQ multiplex PCR; TCRdb has only the in-frame clones, and not every one. The table lists 15,000 to 20,000 clones, around 81% of them singletons. The sample consisted of CD8+ T cells sorted from blood. The receptors originated from a man aged 18 to 29 with rheumatoid arthritis. Both conserved end residues are trimmed from each CDR3.

v_gene	j_gene	CDR3aa
TRBV29-1	TRBJ1-1	SVEDRGRTGTFEAF
TRBV6-5	TRBJ1-2	ASSYLTAARGGYT
TRBV29-1	TRBJ2-7	SVEWQGAYEQY
TRBV9	TRBJ1-1	ASSVSGTRTFEAF
TRBV4-3	TRBJ1-5	ASSRDREAGLNQPQH
TRBV7-8	TRBJ1-6	ASRPNRGQNSPLH
TRBV6-5	TRBJ2-1	ASPPSPGLESEQF
TRBV9	TRBJ2-3	ASSSSADLVTDTQY
TRBV6-6	TRBJ1-2	ASSYSQPNYGYT
TRBV25-1	TRBJ2-5	ASARRQGLLQETQY
TRBV5-6	TRBJ2-1	ASSIGTSNEQF
TRBV11-1	TRBJ1-2	ASSFPPTSNYGYT
TRBV29-1	TRBJ1-1	SVVGRIANTEAF
TRBV28	TRBJ2-7	ASSYQGGLYEQY
TRBV28	TRBJ1-5	ASRSVFGVNRDQPQH
TRBV28	TRBJ1-4	ASSPPGPATNEKLF
TRBV5-4	TRBJ1-5	ASSLAPGSQPQH
TRBV6-5	TRBJ1-4	ASSTTGGVNEKLF
TRBV6-5	TRBJ2-7	ASSYSGSRYEQY
TRBV29-1	TRBJ2-7	SVVLAGTYEQY
TRBV19	TRBJ2-3	ASSMGLAGVLTDTQY
TRBV21-1	TRBJ2-1	ASSPRTSGGAGEQF
TRBV4-2	TRBJ1-6	ASSQVPGQHNSPLH
TRBV6-5	TRBJ2-7	ASSIGLSYEQY
TRBV2	TRBJ1-6	ASSEKGFPYNSPLH
TRBV10-3	TRBJ1-6	AISESNRPHQNSPLH
TRBV28	TRBJ2-1	ASSPHSGSYNEQF
TRBV4-1	TRBJ2-5	ASSPLSNGWAGNQETQY
TRBV7-9	TRBJ1-5	ASSSDRGNQPQH
TRBV6-4	TRBJ2-3	ASSTSGGTDTQY
TRBV19	TRBJ1-1	ASSIGTGRTEAF
TRBV2	TRBJ1-1	ASSEGTDPEAF
TRBV9	TRBJ2-1	ASSVVSPGEQF
TRBV14	TRBJ2-1	ASSQVKRGGEQF
TRBV5-6	TRBJ2-3	ASSPGTGEEFTDTQY